This T cell receptor (beta chain) was recovered during a study of cytomegalovirus exposure and HLA in healthy donors listed by TCRdb under 2017. Background for the entire study: In an earlier analysis of around 540 of the donors, under 300 Gb of sequence data and just under 120 million unique TCR beta sequences from 180 million or so T cells were reported. An early release covering roughly 600 HLA-typed donors comprised 300 to 350 gigabases of sequencing data and roughly 85 million unique TCR sequences. Among the approximately 420 genotyped donors, under 90% belonged to the genetic ancestry cluster associated with self-reported Caucasian donors. The study aimed to test whether cataloging public T cell receptors could reveal signatures of past pathogen exposure. Using immunosequencing, the study profiled T cell repertoires from about 650 subjects and related those repertoires to cytomegalovirus serostatus. Along with the roughly 670-subject first cohort, a separate validation cohort of over 90 different subjects was used. To predict cytomegalovirus infection status, the study brought together high-throughput TCR immunosequencing, statistical association of individual TCRs with disease status, and machine learning. In a later analysis, previously published TCR beta repertoires from 550 to 700 donors were re-analyzed and high-resolution HLA genotyping was added so that TCR occurrence patterns could be studied. Rather than using new phenotypic data, the later analysis identified candidate immune exposures from TCR beta sequences and from how often those sequences occurred across donors. In an earlier analysis of 550 to 700 of the donors, high-throughput TCR beta sequencing was used to judge whether each TCR beta V gene segment behaved as functional or pseudogenic. Donor age, sex, ethnicity and CMV serostatus were compiled alongside the repertoire data. Genome-wide SNP genotypes for about 60% of the roughly 670 donors were used in a later genetic analysis, which treated that subset as a discovery cohort. Every discovery cohort repertoire had been produced on one sequencing platform. Both class I and class II loci were covered by HLA typing, at four-digit resolution. Typing coverage varied by locus: about 629-630 donors for A, B, C, DRB1 and DQB1; roughly 510 for DQA1; 600 to 610 for DPA1; approximately 450 for DPB1. Five DR-DQ haplotypes were handled as single units for association and clustering, since linkage in the cohort was strong. On average, about 240,000 unique TCR beta nucleotide sequences were sequenced per donor among 300 to 500 genotyped donors of the cohort, with 15% to 20% of those sequences being non-productive. What the authors observed across the whole study: While some public TCRs were present in many individuals, most TCR sequences turned up only very rarely across donors. Most CMV-associated TCR beta chains appeared to be HLA-restricted in a later analysis, and the HLA associations seemed to be driven largely by CMV exposure. The only immune exposure information available for the cohort was CMV serostatus. In both the original and validation cohorts, the classifier was reported to diagnose cytomegalovirus status with high specificity and sensitivity. It was suggested by the authors that the approach could potentially be generalized to other disease states and immunological phenotypes. Only TCR beta chains were sequenced in this cohort, and the absence of alpha or paired-chain data limited detectable features. Some IMGT-functional V segments, including TRBV6-2 and TRBV6-3, could not be distinguished by the 87-base-pair reads and were therefore excluded. In a later analysis, HLA-associated TCR beta chains showed more clonal expansion and lower generation probabilities than non-associated chains that were equally common. In a later analysis, TCR association rates were found to vary across HLA loci, with the most associated TCRs seen for DRB1 alleles and the fewest for HLA-C alleles. A cluster of highly shared sequence variants was judged likely to be a technical artifact of the sequencing pipeline. A further reported finding was that TCR beta sequences accurately predicted the HLA-A and HLA-B alleles for most subjects in the first cohort. In an earlier analysis of more than 450 of the donors, most TCR beta V segments were observed in productive rearrangements about 90% or about 30% of the time, broadly matching IMGT annotations. Specific HLA alleles were associated with 15,000 to 20,000 TCR beta sequences at a false discovery rate of 0.05 in a later analysis. Correlated functional status among segregating V segments might be attributable to linkage disequilibrium, but an unknown experimental factor could not be ruled out. In vitro tests confirmed that a few of the cytomegalovirus-associated TCR beta chains recognize cytomegalovirus antigens. Because HLA typing was unavailable for some donors at each locus, only the typed subset was used in association tests. The presence/absence analyses assumed that sequencing depth was roughly uniform across donors, and that assumption may not be true. A later genetic analysis reported fewer N-insertions in productive TCRs among donors in an Asian-associated ancestry cluster than the roughly 720-donor mean. About 15 rarely observed V segments, including chromosome 9 orphons, were excluded from the earlier analysis of approximately 500 of the donors because counts were too low. The study listed 170 or so TCR beta chains as associated with cytomegalovirus. In a later genetic analysis, a missense DCLRE1C variant was associated with V-gene and J-gene trimming of TCR beta chains, and the association was replicated in an independent cohort. Several of the top co-occurrence clusters appeared to be linked to parvovirus B19, influenza, CMV and Epstein-Barr virus, according to a later analysis. When HLA alleles, especially DR and DQ, strongly co-occurred, attributing TCR associations to individual alleles was difficult.

Counted from cysteine to phenylalanine, this CDR3 has 14 amino acids. Only the CDR3 DNA is retained, 42 bases long and in frame from the first base. CDR1 is given as MNHNS and CDR2 as SASEGT, both from the germline V gene. Between the V and J ends, shortened by 4 bases and 7 bases respectively, the junction contains 13 bases. Libraries came from the immunoSEQ multiplex PCR assay. A mixture of 60 forward primers for TCR Vbeta segments and 13 reverse primers for TCR Jbeta segments was used in the multiplex PCR. A multiplex PCR assay on genomic DNA amplified the CDR3 region of rearranged TCR beta genes. On the Illumina HiSeq System, the amplified TCR beta libraries were sequenced as 87-base-pair reads. Concerning the study's data processing: Across the 600 to 700 repertoires, a later analysis counted tens of millions of unique TCR beta chains, approximately 10 million of which were shared by at least two donors. Raw reads were error-corrected and collapsed into unique sequences by a nearest-neighbor algorithm in which closely related sequences were merged to remove PCR and sequencing errors. To assign V, D and J gene segments, CDR3 sequences were aligned to IMGT reference sequences. For a sequence to be retained, at least a six-nucleotide match to both a V gene segment and a J gene segment was required. Rearrangements were called productive when the CDR3 lacked stop codons and stayed in frame with V and J; all others were non-productive. CDR3 was defined according to IMGT convention as the region running from the second conserved V-encoded cysteine to the conserved J-encoded phenylalanine. In an earlier analysis of 587 of the donors, sequences lacking an unambiguous match to a single V gene segment were excluded. An earlier analysis of a few hundred of the donors called V segments functional above 56.7% productive rearrangements and segregating when the between-donor standard deviation exceeded 5%. A statistical classification framework was developed to diagnose cytomegalovirus status using the catalog of TCR beta chain sequences. In a later analysis, TCR nucleotide sequences were compared against IMGT/GENE-DB human TR gene sequences so that V and J genes could be assigned. Using the TCRdist pipeline, a later analysis assigned CDR3 sequences along with most-parsimonious VDJ recombination scenarios. In a later analysis, each TCR beta chain was defined by its CDR3 amino acid sequence together with its V-gene family, and reads without a unique V-gene family were excluded. As a way to deal with suspected cross-contamination and a sequencing artifact, a later analysis dropped roughly 620 nucleotide sequences that were highly shared and had low generation probability. For each public chain, a later analysis derived a clonal expansion index from normalized ranks of inferred template counts within each repertoire. In a later analysis, generation probabilities were computed with a VDJ recombination model fitted to out-of-frame rearrangements, and the resulting probabilities were checked against IGoR. A later analysis scored TCR-TCR, TCR-HLA and TCR-CMV co-occurrence with hypergeometric tests, applying a repertoire-size bias correction to TCR pairs. To estimate false discovery rates, a later analysis permuted the HLA or CMV assignments 20 times. In a later analysis, co-occurring TCRs were grouped using DBSCAN, and TCRdist sequence similarity was added for clustering within HLA-allele-positive subsets. Repertoires with fewer than 30,000 or more than 120,000 public chains were left out of co-occurrence clustering, as were five repertoires with anomalous nucleotide sharing. What TCRdb holds here is the immuneACCESS table cut down to in-frame rearrangements. Part of the clones is not present; checked against another copy, under half of the missing clones reflect an unresolved V gene, and the others are unexplained. The V and J calls and clone size are taken from that table; D and trimming were inferred from the DNA. The sample contains 99,000 or so clones, roughly three quarters of them found a single time. Roughly 5.7% of the sample lies in the top ten.

Turning to this clone: Its antigen remains unidentified. It has no much larger one-base neighbor in the sample; base qualities were not kept.

The cohort comprised 670 or so healthy bone marrow donors. At the time of sampling, every cohort member was nominally healthy, though immune exposures that went unrecorded were likely present. The donor was CMV seronegative and was included in the group of 352 seronegative cohort members. A peripheral blood sample was provided by each donor, and peripheral blood mononuclear cells were used for TCR beta sequencing. Genomic DNA extraction from the blood cell samples was performed with the Qiagen DNeasy Blood Extraction Kit. This clonotype originated in a male donor in good health and CMV-seronegative. Recombination connected TRBV6-1 to TRBJ2-2; the D gene cannot be resolved reliably. Material: PBMCs. The DNA reads TGTGCCAGCAGTGCACTTATGGGCGTCGGGGAGCTGTTTTTT. Translated, this gives CASSALMGVGELFF.